The entry below describes one TCR beta chain. Its antigen is currently unknown. This sample was taken from a study of OX40 agonist ivuxolimab in advanced cancers. Study-level points and caveats: Partial responders at 0.1-3.0 mg/kg showed near-lowest clonal expansion.

This table comes from immunoSEQ multiplex PCR, and its TCRdb copy is limited to in-frame clones, with some not included. Of about 19,000 clones detected, about 83% appear once; the ten largest clones hold more than 50%. V lost 3 bases to trimming and J lost 0 bases; unmatched junction nucleotides: 7. Germline assignment: CDR1 SGDLS and CDR2 YYNGEE. The length of the CDR3 is 17 residues. The source is an adult with an advanced solid tumor such as melanoma, head and neck, liver or kidney cancer. The chain combines TRBV9 with TRBJ2-2; 8 bases align to TRBD1. Source: CD4+ or CD8+ T cells sorted from blood, taken in a trial of the OX40 agonist ivuxolimab. CDR3 nucleotides: TGTGCCAGCAGCGGACGGACAGGGACCGCGAACACCGGGGAGCTGTTTTTT. Translated, it gives CASSGRTGTANTGELFF. The full variable domain, with the rest looked up from reference TRBV9 and TRBJ2-2, is DSGVTQTPKHLITATGQRVTLRCSPRSGDLSVYWYQQSLDQGLQFLIQYYNGEERAKGNILERFSAQQFPDLHSELNLSSLELGDSALYFCASSGRTGTANTGELFFGEGSRLTVL.